One sample yielded the 24 T cell receptor beta chains listed below, sequenced in a study of resident and recirculating memory T cells in vitiligo. Produced via immunoSEQ multiplex PCR; TCRdb's table is partial and in-frame only. Seen here are 75,000 to 95,000 clones, about 92% observed once, and the top ten hold approximately 5.4%. The sequenced material came from blood. The source is a male donor with vitiligo.

In DNA form, the CDR3 reads TGTGCCAGCAGTCTCTGGTTGGGGGGGACTGAAGCTTTCTTT. Amino acids: CASSLWLGGTEAFF. The gene calls are TRBV27 and TRBJ1-1; perhaps TRBD1 as D (5 bases). The CDR3 consists of 14 residues. Germline CDR1 is MNHEY and CDR2 is SMNVEV (reference sequence). V dropped 5 bases and J dropped 5 bases, with 15 bases sitting between them.

V gene TRBV15 combines with J gene TRBJ2-3; 11 bases align to TRBD2. The CDR3 is made up of 14 amino acids. CDR1 and CDR2 (germline): LNHNV, YYDKDF (reference sequence). With 4 bases clipped from V and 6 bases from J, the junction kept 3 bases outside the gene matches. The chain's CDR3 is CATSKLAGVDTQYF. CDR3 DNA sequence: TGTGCCACCAGCAAACTAGCGGGAGTGGATACGCAGTATTTT.

V gene TRBV7-2 combines with J gene TRBJ2-7; 9 nucleotides line up with TRBD2. The germline CDR1 and CDR2 sequences are SGHTA and FQGNSA. CDR3 size: 17 residues. V was clipped by 4 bases and J by 0 bases; unmatched bases: 10. CDR3 sequence reads: CASSWRLAARSSYEQYF. CDR3 in DNA: TGTGCCAGCAGCTGGAGACTAGCGGCAAGGAGCTCCTACGAGCAGTACTTC.

The rearrangement joins TRBV29-1 to TRBJ2-1; TRBD2 is a possible D gene (6 bases). This CDR3 has 12 amino acids. Germline CDR1 reads SQVTM; CDR2 reads ANQGSEA. The V and J ends lost 3 bases and 6 bases respectively, with 9 bases between them. CDR3 sequence (DNA): TGCAGCGTTGAGGGAGGCGGCAATGAGCAGTTCTTC. Encoded protein: CSVEGGGNEQFF.

The chain links TRBV28 to TRBJ2-5; maybe TRBD1 (6 bases). The germline V and J ends were trimmed by 6 bases and 3 bases, with 14 bases remaining between them. Per the germline V gene, CDR1 is MDHEN and CDR2 is SYDVKM. The CDR3 runs to 14 residues. In DNA, the CDR3 is TGTGCCAGCAGCCCCAGGACAGAGAAAGAGACCCAGTACTTC. As protein: CASSPRTEKETQYF.

V gene TRBV30 combines with J gene TRBJ1-5; TRBD1 is a possible D gene (6 bases). In germline, CDR1 is GTSNPN, CDR2 SVGIG (reference sequence). Deletions cut 1 base from V and 4 bases from J, with 11 bases between. CDR3 length: 14 residues. For the CDR3, the DNA is TGTGCCTGGAGTGGTGGACAGCCTAATCAGCCCCAGCATTTT. Amino acids: CAWSGGQPNQPQHF.

The V call is TRBV2, the J call TRBJ1-4; tentative D call: TRBD1 (6 bases). The CDR3 length is 14 residues. Germline CDR1 and CDR2: SNHLY and FYNNEI. V lost 8 bases, J lost 1 base, and 11 bases lay in between. CDR3 amino acids: CASAFRGTNEKLFF. DNA for the CDR3: TGTGCCAGCGCATTCAGGGGAACTAATGAAAAACTGTTTTTT.

This chain connects TRBV7-2 to TRBJ2-5; the match to TRBD2 covers 10 bases. This CDR3 comprises 16 residues. V shed 1 base and J 1 base; nucleotides not matched to a gene: 3. CDR1 is SGHTA, CDR2 FQGNSA, per germline. CDR3 residues: CASSLGVAGGQETQYF. As DNA, the CDR3 is TGTGCCAGCAGCTTAGGAGTAGCGGGAGGCCAAGAGACCCAGTACTTC.

The V and J genes are TRBV23-1 and TRBJ1-5, with D unresolved. TRBV23-1 belongs to the ORF category, with a function that is uncertain. V lost 4 bases to trimming and J lost 0 bases, with 7 bases between them. This CDR3 spans 14 amino acids. The CDR3 DNA follows: TGCGCCAGCAGTCCCTTAGCTAGCAATCAGCCCCAGCATTTT. Translated: CASSPLASNQPQHF.

This chain uses TRBV6-6 with TRBJ1-1; no firm D call. Per the germline V gene, CDR1 is MNHNY and CDR2 is SVGAGI (reference sequence). CDR3 size: 14 residues. V was clipped by 7 bases and J by 7 bases, with 19 bases between them. CDR3 sequence: CASIVLRDPHEAFF. The CDR3 nucleotides are TGTGCCAGCATCGTGCTCCGGGATCCCCATGAAGCTTTCTTT.

This clone was observed a handful of times. The same CDR3 is also encoded by other DNA sequences in this sample. The rearrangement joins TRBV6-1 to TRBJ2-3; the match to TRBD2 covers 12 bases. The V gene end was trimmed by 2 bases and the J gene end by 4 bases; junction bases not matched to a gene: 1. In germline, CDR1 is MNHNS, CDR2 SASEGT. The CDR3 totals 15 residues. CDR3 sequence (DNA): TGTGCCAGCAGTGAACTAGCGGGAGGGCCAGATACGCAGTATTTT. Its protein product is CASSELAGGPDTQYF.

V and J are TRBV6-1 and TRBJ2-7; 8 bases map to TRBD1. Germline CDR1 is MNHNS and CDR2 is SASEGT. V shed 4 bases and J 7 bases; nucleotides not matched to a gene: 9. The CDR3 spans 14 residues. CDR3 bases: TGTGCCAGCAGTGTTCCGGACAGGGAATGGGAGCAGTACTTC. Amino acid sequence: CASSVPDREWEQYF.

This chain joins TRBV7-2 and TRBJ2-1; weak D call: TRBD1 (7 bases). V lost 5 bases to trimming and J lost 7 bases, with 21 bases between them. In germline, CDR1 is SGHTA, CDR2 FQGNSA. CDR3 length: 16 residues. DNA for the CDR3: TGTGCCAGCAGCACACCCGGAGGAGGGGGCCGAAATGAGCAGTTCTTC. Amino acid sequence: CASSTPGGGGRNEQFF.

The chain employs TRBV23-1 and TRBJ1-2, with 9 bases fitting TRBD1. TRBV23-1 is an open reading frame, and its role is uncertain. The CDR3 spans 17 residues. Losses at the gene ends were 1 base for V and 3 bases for J; bases not matched to a gene: 9. CDR3 sequence: CASSQWGAGQGHYGYTF. The DNA of the CDR3 is TGCGCCAGCAGTCAATGGGGGGCGGGACAGGGCCACTATGGCTACACCTTC.

The genes are TRBV28 and TRBJ2-7; D unresolved. The CDR3 is 12 residues long. The V gene's germline CDR1 is MDHEN and CDR2 SYDVKM. V lost 3 bases and J lost 3, with 6 bases in between. CDR3 in amino acids: CASSFPLYEQYF. CDR3 DNA sequence: TGTGCCAGCAGTTTTCCCCTCTACGAGCAGTACTTC.

The chain links TRBV7-9 to TRBJ2-3; weak D call: TRBD1 (5 bases). Trimming left V 5 bases short and J 4 bases short, with 10 bases between. This CDR3 has 13 amino acids. Germline CDR1 reads SEHNR; CDR2 reads FQNEAQ (reference sequence). This chain's CDR3 is CASSMQGPDTQYF. In DNA form, the CDR3 reads TGTGCCAGCAGCATGCAGGGCCCAGATACGCAGTATTTT.

The CDR3 loop is CATSPYGFYTEAFF. The CDR3 nucleotides read TGTGCCACCTCCCCCTACGGTTTTTACACTGAAGCTTTCTTT. The gene calls are TRBV28 and TRBJ1-1; D uncertain. The CDR3 runs to 14 residues. V shed 10 bases and J shed 3 bases, with 18 bases lying between them. CDR1 and CDR2 (germline): MDHEN, SYDVKM.

The V call is TRBV28, the J call TRBJ1-5; D gene unclear. Germline V gene lookup returns CDR1 MDHEN and CDR2 SYDVKM. Trimming removed 5 bases from V and 2 bases from J, with 10 bases in between. CDR3 size: 14 residues. For the CDR3, the DNA is TGTGCCAGCAGTCGGTACGCCGGCAATCAGCCCCAGCATTTT. Protein sequence: CASSRYAGNQPQHF.

The chain recombines TRBV13 with TRBJ2-5, with unresolved D. The end of the DNA aligns better with TRBJ2-7, so the J call may be wrong. Germline V lookup: CDR1 PRHDT, CDR2 FYEKMQ (reference sequence). The CDR3 loop spans 12 amino acids. The CDR3 coding sequence is TGTGCCAGCAGCTATCAATACTACGAGCAGTACTTC. This codes for CASSYQYYEQYF.

The V gene is TRBV11-3, the J gene TRBJ2-7, with 9 bases matching TRBD2. This CDR3 has 15 amino acids. Germline CDR1 SGHNT, CDR2 YENEEA. Trimming removed 1 base from V and 2 bases from J; junction bases left unmatched: 3. Here the CDR3 DNA reads TGTGCCAGCAGCTTAGCACTAGCGGGCCCCTACGAGCAGTACTTC. It is translated as CASSLALAGPYEQYF.

The chain recombines TRBV9 with TRBJ2-5; D is unclear. Trimming pared 3 bases from V and 1 base from J, leaving 13 bases between. Germline loops: CDR1 SGDLS, CDR2 YYNGEE. The CDR3 is 15 residues long. CDR3 nucleotides: TGTGCCAGCAGCGATCCGGGTTCCGCCCAAGAGACCCAGTACTTC. Its protein is CASSDPGSAQETQYF.

The rearrangement links TRBV10-1 to TRBJ2-7; 9 bases fit TRBD2. Germline CDR1 WNHNN, CDR2 SYGVQD (reference sequence). The CDR3 is 15 residues long. The trim removed 5 bases at V and 1 base at J, leaving 6 bases unmatched. The CDR3 spells CASSPLLAGSYEQYF. CDR3 in DNA: TGCGCCAGCAGTCCTCTCCTAGCGGGGTCCTACGAGCAGTACTTC.

This CDR3 reads CAWLSKIEVYEQYF. Written as DNA, the CDR3 is TGTGCCTGGTTGAGTAAAATTGAGGTCTACGAGCAGTACTTC. The chain has TRBV30 and TRBJ2-7; D uncertain. Between the trimmed V and J ends, which lost 5 bases and 3 bases, there was a span of 17 bases. In germline, CDR1 is GTSNPN, CDR2 SVGIG (reference sequence). The CDR3 spans 14 residues. The full variable domain, in which reference TRBV30 and TRBJ2-7 provide the parts outside the CDR3, is SQTIHQWPATLVQPVGSPLSLECTVEGTSNPNLYWYRQAAGRGLQLLFYSVGIGQISSEVPQNLSASRPQDRQFILSSKKLLLSDSGFYLCAWLSKIEVYEQYFGPGTRLTVT.

The chain couples TRBV5-1 to TRBJ2-7, with D perhaps matching TRBD1 (6 bases). This CDR3 spans 15 amino acids. Deletions cut 0 bases from V and 5 bases from J, with 15 bases between. Germline CDR1 is SGHRS and CDR2 is YFSETQ. CDR3: CASSLGPGALNEQYF. CDR3 DNA sequence: TGCGCCAGCAGCTTGGGTCCAGGGGCACTCAACGAGCAGTACTTC.